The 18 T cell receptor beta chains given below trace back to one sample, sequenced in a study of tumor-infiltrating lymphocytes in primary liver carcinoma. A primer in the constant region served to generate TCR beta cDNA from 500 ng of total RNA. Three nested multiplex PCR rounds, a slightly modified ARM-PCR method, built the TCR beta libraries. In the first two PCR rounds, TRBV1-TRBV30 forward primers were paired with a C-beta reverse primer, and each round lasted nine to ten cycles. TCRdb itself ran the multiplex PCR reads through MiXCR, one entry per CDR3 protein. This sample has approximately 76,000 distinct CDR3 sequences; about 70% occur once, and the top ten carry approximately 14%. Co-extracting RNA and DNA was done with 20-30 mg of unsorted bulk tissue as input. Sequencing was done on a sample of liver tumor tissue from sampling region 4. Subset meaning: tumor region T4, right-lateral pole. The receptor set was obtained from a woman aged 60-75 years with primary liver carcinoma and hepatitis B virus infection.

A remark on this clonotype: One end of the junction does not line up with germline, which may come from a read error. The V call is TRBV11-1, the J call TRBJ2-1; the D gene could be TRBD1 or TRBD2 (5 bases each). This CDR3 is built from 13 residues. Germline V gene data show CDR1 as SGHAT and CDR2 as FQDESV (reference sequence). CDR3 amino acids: CASSLGTDNEQFF. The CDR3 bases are TGTGCCAGCAGCCTCGGGACCGACAATGAACAGTTCTTC.

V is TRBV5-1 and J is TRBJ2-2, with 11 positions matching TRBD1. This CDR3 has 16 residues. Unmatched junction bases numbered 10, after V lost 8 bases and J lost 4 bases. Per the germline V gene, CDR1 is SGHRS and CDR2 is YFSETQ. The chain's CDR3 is CARSVGTGGFTGELFF. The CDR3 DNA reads TGCGCCAGGAGCGTCGGGACAGGGGGGTTCACCGGGGAGCTGTTTTTT.

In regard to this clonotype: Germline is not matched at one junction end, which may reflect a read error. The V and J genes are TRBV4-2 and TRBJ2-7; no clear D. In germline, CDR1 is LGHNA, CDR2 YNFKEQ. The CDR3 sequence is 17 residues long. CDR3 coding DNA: TGTGCCAGCAGCCAAGATTTTCGCGAGACGAACTCCTACGAGCAATACTTC. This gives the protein CASSQDFRETNSYEQYF.

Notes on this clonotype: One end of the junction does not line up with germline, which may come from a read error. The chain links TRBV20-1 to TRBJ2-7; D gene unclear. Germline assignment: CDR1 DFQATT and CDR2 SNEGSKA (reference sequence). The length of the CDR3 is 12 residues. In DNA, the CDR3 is TGCAGTGCTGGAGATCCAGAATCCGAGCAGTACTTC. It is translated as CSAGDPESEQYF.

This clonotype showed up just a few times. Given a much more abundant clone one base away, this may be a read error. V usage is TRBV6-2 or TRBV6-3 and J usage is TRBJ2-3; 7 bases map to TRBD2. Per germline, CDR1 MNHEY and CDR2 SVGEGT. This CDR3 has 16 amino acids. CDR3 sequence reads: CVSSYSQGGSLDTQYF. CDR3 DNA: TGTGTCAGCAGTTACTCGCAGGGCGGGAGTCTAGATACGCAGTATTTT.

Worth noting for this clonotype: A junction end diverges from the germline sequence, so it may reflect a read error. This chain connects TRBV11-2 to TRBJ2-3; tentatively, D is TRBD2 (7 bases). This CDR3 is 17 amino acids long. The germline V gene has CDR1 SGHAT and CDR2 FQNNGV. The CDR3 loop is CASILGGLMYTSYTQYF. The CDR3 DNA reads TGTGCCAGCATCTTAGGGGGACTAATGTACACGTCATATACGCAGTATTTT.

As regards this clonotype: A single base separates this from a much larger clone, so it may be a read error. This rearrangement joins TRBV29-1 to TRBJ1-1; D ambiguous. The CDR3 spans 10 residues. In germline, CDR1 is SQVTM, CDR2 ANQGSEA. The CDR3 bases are TGCAGCGGGATGAACACTGAAGCTCTCTTT. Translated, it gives CSGMNTEALF.

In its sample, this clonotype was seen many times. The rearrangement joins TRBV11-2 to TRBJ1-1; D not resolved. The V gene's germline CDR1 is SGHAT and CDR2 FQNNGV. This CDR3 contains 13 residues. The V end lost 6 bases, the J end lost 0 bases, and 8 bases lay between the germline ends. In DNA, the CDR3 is TGTGCCAGCAGTCAAGGGTTGAACACTGAAGCTTTCTTT. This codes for CASSQGLNTEAFF.

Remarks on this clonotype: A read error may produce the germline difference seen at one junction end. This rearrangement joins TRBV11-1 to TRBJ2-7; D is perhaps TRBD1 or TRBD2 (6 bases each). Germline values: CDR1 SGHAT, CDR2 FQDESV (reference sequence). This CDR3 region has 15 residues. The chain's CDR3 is CANSPRTVGLREQYF. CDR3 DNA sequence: TGTGCCAACAGCCCTAGGACAGTAGGACTACGCGAGCAGTACTTC.

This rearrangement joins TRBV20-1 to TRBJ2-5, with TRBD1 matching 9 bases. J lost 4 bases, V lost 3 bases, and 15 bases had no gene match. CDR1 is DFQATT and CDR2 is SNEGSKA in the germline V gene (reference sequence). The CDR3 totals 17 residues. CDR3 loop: CSASVDLGTGSRETQYF. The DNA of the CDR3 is TGCAGTGCTAGTGTTGATTTAGGGACAGGGAGCCGAGAGACCCAGTACTTC.

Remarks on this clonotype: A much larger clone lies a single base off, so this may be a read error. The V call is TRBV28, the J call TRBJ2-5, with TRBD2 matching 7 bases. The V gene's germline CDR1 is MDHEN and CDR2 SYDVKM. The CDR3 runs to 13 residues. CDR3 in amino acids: CASRGGLRETQHF. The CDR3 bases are TGTGCCAGCAGGGGGGGGTTAAGAGAGACCCAGCACTTC.

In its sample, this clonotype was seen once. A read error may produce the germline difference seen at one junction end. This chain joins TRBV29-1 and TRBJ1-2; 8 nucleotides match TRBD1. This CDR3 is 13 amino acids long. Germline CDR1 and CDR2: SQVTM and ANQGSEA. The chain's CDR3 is CGVAQGAEDGYTF. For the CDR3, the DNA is TGCGGCGTTGCGCAGGGGGCGGAGGATGGCTACACCTTC.

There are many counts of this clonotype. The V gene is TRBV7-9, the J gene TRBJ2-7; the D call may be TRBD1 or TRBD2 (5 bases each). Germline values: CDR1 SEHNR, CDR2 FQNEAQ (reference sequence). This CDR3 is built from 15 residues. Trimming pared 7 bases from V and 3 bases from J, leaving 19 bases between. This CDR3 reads CASTQGGGFSYEQYF. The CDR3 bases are TGTGCCAGCACCCAGGGTGGGGGATTTAGCTACGAGCAGTACTTC.

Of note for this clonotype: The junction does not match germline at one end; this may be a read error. The CDR3 DNA reads as TGTGCCAGTTGGACGGGGATTCTGAACACTGAAGCTCTCTTT. The encoded protein is CASWTGILNTEALF. V is TRBV6-1 and J is TRBJ1-1; D is unresolved. Germline CDR1 MNHNS, CDR2 SASEGT. There are 14 residues in the CDR3.

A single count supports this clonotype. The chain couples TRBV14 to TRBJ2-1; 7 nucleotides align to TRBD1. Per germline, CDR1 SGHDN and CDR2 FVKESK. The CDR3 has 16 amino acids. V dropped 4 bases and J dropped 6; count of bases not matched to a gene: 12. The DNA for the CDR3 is TGTGCCAGCAGCCTTCTCAGGGGGTTAACATGCAATGAGCAGTTCTTC. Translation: CASSLLRGLTCNEQFF.

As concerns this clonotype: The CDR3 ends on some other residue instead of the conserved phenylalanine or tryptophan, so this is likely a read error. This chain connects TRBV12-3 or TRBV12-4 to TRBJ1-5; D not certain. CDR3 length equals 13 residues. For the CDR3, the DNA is TGTGTCAGCAGCGTCGTAGGGCAGCAGCCCCAGCATATT. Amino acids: CVSSVVGQQPQHI.

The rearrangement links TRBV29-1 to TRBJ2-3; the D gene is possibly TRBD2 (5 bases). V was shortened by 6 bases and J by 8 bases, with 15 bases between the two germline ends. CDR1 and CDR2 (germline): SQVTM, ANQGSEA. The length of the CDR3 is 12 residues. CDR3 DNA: TGCAGCGTGACGTCAGCGGAAGGTACGCAGTATTTT. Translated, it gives CSVTSAEGTQYF.

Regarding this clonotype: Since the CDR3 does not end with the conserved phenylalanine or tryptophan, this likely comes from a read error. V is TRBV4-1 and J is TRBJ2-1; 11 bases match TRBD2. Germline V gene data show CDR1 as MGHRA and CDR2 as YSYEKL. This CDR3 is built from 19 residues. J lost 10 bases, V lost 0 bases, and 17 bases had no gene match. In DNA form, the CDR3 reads TGCGCCAGCAGCCAAGACTCCCCGACGGTAGGGACTAGCGGATACGAGCAGTTCGTC. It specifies CASSQDSPTVGTSGYEQFV.